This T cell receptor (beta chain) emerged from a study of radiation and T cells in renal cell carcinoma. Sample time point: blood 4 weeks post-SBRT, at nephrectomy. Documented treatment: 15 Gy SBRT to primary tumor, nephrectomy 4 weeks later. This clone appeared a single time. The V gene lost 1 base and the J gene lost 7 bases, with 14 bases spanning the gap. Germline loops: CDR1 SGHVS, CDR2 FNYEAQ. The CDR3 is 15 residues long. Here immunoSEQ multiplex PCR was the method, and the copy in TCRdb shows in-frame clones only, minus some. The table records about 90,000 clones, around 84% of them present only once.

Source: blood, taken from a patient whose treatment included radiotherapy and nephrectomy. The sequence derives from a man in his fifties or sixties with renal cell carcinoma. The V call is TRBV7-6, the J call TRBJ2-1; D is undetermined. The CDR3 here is CASSLERDGWNEQFF. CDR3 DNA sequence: TGTGCCAGCAGCTTAGAGAGAGATGGGTGGAATGAGCAGTTCTTC.